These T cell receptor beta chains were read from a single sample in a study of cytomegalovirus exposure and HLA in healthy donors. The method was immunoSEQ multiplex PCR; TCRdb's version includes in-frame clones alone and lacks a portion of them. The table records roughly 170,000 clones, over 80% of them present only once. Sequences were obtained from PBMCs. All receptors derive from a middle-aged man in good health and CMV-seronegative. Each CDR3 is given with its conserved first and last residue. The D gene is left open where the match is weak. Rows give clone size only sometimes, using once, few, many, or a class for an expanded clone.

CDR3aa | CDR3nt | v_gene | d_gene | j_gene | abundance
CASSYTPGQVNTEAFF | TGTGCCAGCAGTTACACCCCGGGACAGGTGAACACTGAAGCTTTCTTT | TRBV6-5 | TRBD1 | TRBJ1-1 | -
CASSLALLAGNEQFF | TGCGCCAGCAGCTTGGCCCTCCTAGCAGGCAATGAGCAGTTCTTC | TRBV5-1 | - | TRBJ2-1 | few
CASSLDLGAEAFF | TGTGCCAGCAGCTTAGACCTAGGGGCTGAAGCTTTCTTT | TRBV7-9 | - | TRBJ1-1 | -
CASSVTGGPSTDTQYF | TGCGCCAGCAGCGTTACAGGGGGCCCTAGCACAGATACGCAGTATTTT | TRBV5-1 | TRBD1 | TRBJ2-3 | few
CASSYGAARLPQHF | TGTGCCAGCAGTTACGGCGCGGCCCGGTTGCCCCAGCATTTT | TRBV6-5 | - | TRBJ1-5 | -
CASRGQGEASTIYF | TGTGCCAGCAGGGGACAGGGGGAAGCAAGCACCATATATTTT | TRBV28 | TRBD1 | TRBJ1-3 | -
CASPPFLAGGCYEQYF | TGTGCCAGCCCTCCGTTCCTAGCGGGAGGGTGCTACGAGCAGTACTTC | TRBV27 | TRBD2 | TRBJ2-7 | -
CATSYTGELFF | TGTGCCACCTCCTACACCGGGGAGCTGTTTTTT | TRBV6-1 | - | TRBJ2-2 | few
CASREASSGANVLTF | TGTGCCAGCAGGGAGGCCAGCTCTGGGGCCAACGTCCTGACTTTC | TRBV6-1 | - | TRBJ2-6 | -
CASSGSTGLLGTQYF | TGTGCCAGCAGTGGGTCCACCGGTCTCCTAGGTACGCAGTATTTT | TRBV25-1 | - | TRBJ2-3 | -
CASSLRASYEQYF | TGTGCCAGCAGCCTCAGGGCATCCTACGAGCAGTACTTC | TRBV7-9 | - | TRBJ2-7 | few
CASSLEGQSNQPQHF | TGCGCCAGCAGCTTGGAGGGACAGAGCAATCAGCCCCAGCATTTT | TRBV5-1 | TRBD1 | TRBJ1-5 | -
CASSQRGLLGLAGDNEQFF | TGTGCCAGCAGCCAACGGGGTTTATTGGGACTAGCGGGAGACAATGAGCAGTTCTTC | TRBV7-3 | TRBD2 | TRBJ2-1 | -
CATSSFWGGRAQNEQFF | TGTGCCACCAGCAGCTTTTGGGGCGGGAGGGCCCAAAATGAGCAGTTCTTC | TRBV15 | TRBD2 | TRBJ2-1 | -
CASSLDGQYTQYF | TGTGCCAGCAGCTTGGACGGACAATATACGCAGTATTTT | TRBV5-6 | - | TRBJ2-3 | once
CASSSTRAETQYF | TGTGCCAGCAGCTCGACTAGAGCCGAGACCCAGTACTTC | TRBV7-9 | - | TRBJ2-5 | -
CASSVLFSGANVLTF | TGTGCCAGCAGTGTCCTCTTCTCTGGGGCCAACGTCCTGACTTTC | TRBV2 | - | TRBJ2-6 | few
CASRNGQGSYEQYF | TGTGCCAGCAGGAATGGACAGGGTTCCTACGAGCAGTACTTC | TRBV6-1 | TRBD1 | TRBJ2-7 | -
CASSHSQGLGGNTIYF | TGCGCCAGCAGCCACTCCCAGGGGTTAGGTGGAAACACCATATATTTT | TRBV4-3 | - | TRBJ1-3 | -
CASSSRRDRGEKLFF | TGTGCCAGTAGTAGTAGGCGGGACAGGGGTGAAAAACTGTTTTTT | TRBV19 | TRBD1 | TRBJ1-4 | -
CASRSGQGFNQPQHF | TGTGCCAGCAGGAGCGGACAGGGCTTCAATCAGCCCCAGCATTTT | TRBV6-5 | TRBD1 | TRBJ1-5 | -
CASSQDPGQQETQYF | TGTGCCAGCAGCCAAGATCCCGGACAGCAAGAGACCCAGTACTTC | TRBV4-2 | - | TRBJ2-5 | -
CASSLETAYEQYF | TGCGCCAGCAGCTTGGAGACAGCCTACGAGCAGTACTTC | TRBV5-1 | - | TRBJ2-7 | few
CASSLGLAGGLYEQYF | TGCGCCAGCAGCCTCGGACTAGCGGGGGGGCTTTACGAGCAGTACTTC | TRBV5-1 | TRBD2 | TRBJ2-7 | -
CASSFPTQLNYGYTF | TGTGCCAGCAGCTTCCCCACTCAACTTAACTATGGCTACACCTTC | TRBV12-1 | - | TRBJ1-2 | -
CASRPWTEYGYTF | TGTGCCAGCAGACCCTGGACAGAGTATGGCTACACCTTC | TRBV6-5 | - | TRBJ1-2 | -
CATSPRQGSYEQYF | TGTGCCACCAGCCCCCGACAGGGGTCCTACGAGCAGTACTTC | TRBV15 | TRBD1 | TRBJ2-7 | -
CASSAGQGAYYGYTF | TGTGCCAGCAGCGCAGGACAGGGGGCCTACTATGGCTACACCTTC | TRBV7-6 | TRBD1 | TRBJ1-2 | -
CASSQEASGRREQYF | TGTGCCAGCAGCCAAGAGGCTAGCGGGAGGAGAGAGCAGTACTTC | TRBV4-2 | TRBD2 | TRBJ2-7 | -
CASSSSSGGAQYF | TGTGCCAGCAGCTCCTCTAGTGGGGGGGCCCAGTACTTC | TRBV7-9 | TRBD2 | TRBJ2-5 | few
CASSIDGTGGAWPPEAFF | TGTGCCAGTAGTATAGACGGGACAGGGGGCGCGTGGCCCCCTGAAGCTTTCTTT | TRBV19 | TRBD1 | TRBJ1-1 | -
CASSVGLAEITDTQYF | TGTGCCAGCAGCGTAGGGTTAGCGGAGATCACAGATACGCAGTATTTT | TRBV9 | - | TRBJ2-3 | -
CASSLGWQGASWAKNIQYF | TGTGCCAGCAGCTTGGGGTGGCAGGGGGCAAGTTGGGCCAAAAACATTCAGTACTTC | TRBV7-2 | TRBD1 | TRBJ2-4 | -
CASSPEGGFGNTIYF | TGTGCCAGCAGCCCCGAGGGGGGGTTTGGAAACACCATATATTTT | TRBV7-2 | - | TRBJ1-3 | -
CATSKQGVEETQYF | TGTGCCACCTCGAAACAGGGAGTGGAAGAGACCCAGTACTTC | TRBV15 | - | TRBJ2-5 | -
CSVDGQSQETQYF | TGCAGCGTTGACGGACAGTCCCAAGAGACCCAGTACTTC | TRBV29-1 | - | TRBJ2-5 | -
CASSLDRGPYEQYF | TGTGCCAGCAGCTTAGACAGGGGGCCCTACGAGCAGTACTTC | TRBV7-2 | TRBD1 | TRBJ2-7 | -
CASSISGYTATDTQYF | TGTGCCAGTAGTATTTCCGGTTATACAGCCACAGATACGCAGTATTTT | TRBV19 | - | TRBJ2-3 | -
CASSVLSDSYEQYF | TGTGCCAGTAGTGTCCTGTCTGACAGCTACGAGCAGTACTTC | TRBV19 | - | TRBJ2-7 | -
CASSFKEWGEQETQYF | TGTGCCAGCAGCTTCAAAGAGTGGGGGGAACAGGAGACCCAGTACTTC | TRBV7-9 | - | TRBJ2-5 | -
CASNPGQGNYNEQFF | TGTGCCAGCAACCCGGGACAGGGGAACTACAATGAGCAGTTCTTC | TRBV7-2 | TRBD1 | TRBJ2-1 | -
CASSFDGRSLEQYF | TGTGCCAGCAGCTTTGACGGCCGGAGCCTGGAGCAGTACTTC | TRBV7-9 | - | TRBJ2-7 | -
CASSLPRDRGGGELFF | TGTGCCAGCAGCCTCCCCCGGGACAGGGGTGGCGGGGAGCTGTTTTTT | TRBV11-3 | TRBD1 | TRBJ2-2 | -